Listed below are T cell receptor beta chains from one sample, sequenced in a study of OX40 agonist ivuxolimab in advanced cancers. Assay used: immunoSEQ multiplex PCR; TCRdb lists only in-frame clones, some missing. Counted here are about 62,000 clones, 80% to 95% occurring once; the ten biggest clones make up around an eighth. The sample in question was CD4+ or CD8+ T cells sorted from blood, obtained in a trial of the OX40 agonist ivuxolimab. The receptors come from an adult with an advanced solid tumor such as melanoma, head and neck, liver or kidney cancer. The CDR3 runs from the conserved cysteine through the conserved F or W. D genes are given only for firm matches. A clone size is listed for some rows: how often the clone was seen (once, few, many), or a class if it is expanded.

>TRBJ2-3|TRBV9|NA|NA
CASSGGLVTDTQYF
TGTGCCAGCAGCGGGGGACTTGTCACAGATACGCAGTATTTT
>TRBJ2-7|TRBV27|NA|NA
CASSLGASVYEQYF
TGTGCCAGCAGTTTAGGGGCTAGCGTCTACGAGCAGTACTTC
>TRBJ2-5|TRBV7-9|NA|NA
CASSGTDQETQYF
TGTGCCAGCAGCGGGACTGATCAAGAGACCCAGTACTTC
>TRBJ2-1|TRBV4-3|NA|TRBD2
CASSQGSSGRGIDNEQFF
TGCGCCAGCAGCCAAGGGTCCAGCGGGAGGGGTATCGACAATGAGCAGTTCTTC
>TRBJ2-1|TRBV29-1|NA|NA
CSVGTTYNEQFF
TGCAGCGTTGGAACCACCTACAATGAGCAGTTCTTC
>TRBJ2-7|TRBV14|NA|TRBD1
CASSHPGQGSSYEQYF
TGTGCCAGCAGCCATCCCGGACAGGGGAGCTCCTACGAGCAGTACTTC
>TRBJ2-7|TRBV11-2|once|TRBD2
CASSLTTSGGAKYEQYF
TGTGCCAGCAGCTTAACTACTAGCGGGGGGGCTAAATACGAGCAGTACTTC
>TRBJ2-3|TRBV7-7|once|TRBD1
CASSMGTGLDTQYF
TGTGCCAGCTCGATGGGGACAGGTTTGGATACGCAGTATTTT
>TRBJ1-2|TRBV7-2|NA|NA
CASSSRARDDRPNYGYTF
TGTGCCAGCAGCTCCCGCGCAAGGGATGACAGGCCCAACTATGGCTACACCTTC
>TRBJ2-7|TRBV27|medium-sized|NA
CASSLLGAYEQYF
TGTGCCAGCAGTTTACTGGGGGCCTACGAGCAGTACTTC
>TRBJ2-1|TRBV4-1|NA|TRBD2
CASSQDSTSGYNEQFF
TGCGCCAGCAGCCAAGATAGTACTAGCGGATACAATGAGCAGTTCTTC
>TRBJ2-5|TRBV5-4|NA|TRBD2
CASSPSGGYQETQYF
TGTGCCAGCAGCCCTAGCGGGGGGTACCAAGAGACCCAGTACTTC
>TRBJ1-3|TRBV6-5|NA|NA
CASTSGNTIYF
TGTGCCAGCACCAGCGGAAACACCATATATTTT
>TRBJ1-3|TRBV4-2|NA|TRBD1
CASSQAGTGENTIYF
TGTGCCAGCAGCCAAGCTGGGACAGGGGAAAACACCATATATTTT
>TRBJ2-3|TRBV7-3|NA|NA
CASSLLERADTQYF
TGTGCCAGCAGCTTGCTGGAAAGGGCAGATACGCAGTATTTT
>TRBJ2-7|TRBV5-1|NA|TRBD2
CASSSGTRSSYEQYF
TGCGCCAGCAGCTCTGGGACTAGGAGCTCCTACGAGCAGTACTTC
>TRBJ2-3|TRBV11-3|once|NA
CASSEGGGYTDTQYF
TGTGCCAGCAGCGAAGGAGGGGGGTACACAGATACGCAGTATTTT
>TRBJ2-1|TRBV29-1|NA|NA
CSLSAPFNEQFF
TGCAGCCTTTCCGCCCCCTTTAATGAGCAGTTCTTC
>TRBJ2-7|TRBV4-3|NA|TRBD2
CASSQDTGTSAYEQYF
TGCGCCAGCAGCCAAGATACCGGGACTAGCGCCTACGAGCAGTACTTC
>TRBJ2-7|TRBV4-1|once|NA
CASSQGRSEVYEQYF
TGCGCCAGCAGCCAAGGCAGGTCCGAGGTCTACGAGCAGTACTTC
>TRBJ2-7|TRBV11-1|NA|NA
CASSLTVDEQYF
TGTGCCAGCAGCTTAACCGTAGACGAGCAGTACTTC
>TRBJ2-5|TRBV19|NA|NA
CASSISPGQETQYF
TGTGCCAGTAGTATCTCCCCAGGACAAGAGACCCAGTACTTC
>TRBJ2-7|TRBV4-1|NA|NA
CASSFSPTTAESYYEQYF
TGCGCCAGCAGCTTTTCCCCCACAACGGCGGAATCGTACTACGAGCAGTACTTC
>TRBJ2-3|TRBV29-1|NA|NA
CSLTGLEFSGEADTQYF
TGCAGCTTGACGGGTCTAGAGTTTTCGGGGGAAGCAGATACGCAGTATTTT
>TRBJ2-2|TRBV7-3|NA|NA
CASSPSGPGELFF
TGTGCCAGCAGCCCCAGCGGTCCCGGGGAGCTGTTTTTT
>TRBJ1-1|TRBV5-6|few|NA
CASSRTQGWTEAFF
TGTGCCAGCAGCCGAACACAAGGGTGGACTGAAGCTTTCTTT
>TRBJ1-2|TRBV11-2|NA|NA
CASSPNQGPYGYTF
TGTGCCAGCAGCCCGAACCAGGGTCCCTATGGCTACACCTTC
>TRBJ1-1|TRBV5-4|NA|NA
CASSFLGLDTEAFF
TGTGCCAGCAGCTTTCTGGGGTTGGACACTGAAGCTTTCTTT
>TRBJ1-1|TRBV6-1|NA|NA
CASSEGAGVTEAFF
TGTGCCAGCAGTGAAGGGGCAGGGGTGACTGAAGCTTTCTTT
>TRBJ2-3|TRBV7-3|NA|NA
CASSLKGTDTQYF
TGTGCCAGCAGCTTAAAGGGCACAGATACGCAGTATTTT
>TRBJ2-3|TRBV5-6|NA|NA
CASSLSSTDTQYF
TGTGCCAGCAGCTTATCTAGCACAGATACGCAGTATTTT
>TRBJ1-1|TRBV4-1|NA|NA
CASSQNNGEAFF
TGCGCCAGCAGCCAAAATAACGGAGAAGCTTTCTTT
>TRBJ2-1|TRBV5-4|NA|TRBD2
CASSPYPVTSGFNNEQFF
TGTGCCAGCAGCCCCTACCCGGTCACTAGCGGGTTTAACAATGAGCAGTTCTTC
>TRBJ2-7|TRBV27|NA|TRBD2
CASSSIGGVGTYEQYF
TGTGCCAGCAGTTCAATCGGGGGGGTCGGGACCTACGAGCAGTACTTC
>TRBJ2-2|TRBV5-4|NA|NA
CASSFWAGSVGGELFF
TGTGCCAGCAGCTTCTGGGCAGGGTCGGTGGGCGGGGAGCTGTTTTTT
>TRBJ2-3|TRBV7-9|NA|NA
CASSLDRVGPTDTQYF
TGTGCCAGCAGCTTAGACAGGGTCGGTCCTACAGATACGCAGTATTTT
>TRBJ2-5|TRBV5-8|NA|NA
CASSLAGNPQETQYF
TGTGCCAGCAGCTTGGCCGGGAACCCCCAAGAGACCCAGTACTTC
>TRBJ2-1|TRBV4-1|NA|TRBD1
CASSQVGQGADNEQFF
TGCGCCAGCAGCCAAGTAGGACAGGGGGCCGACAATGAGCAGTTCTTC
>TRBJ1-3|TRBV7-6|NA|TRBD1
CASSLLGTEGNTIYF
TGTGCCAGCAGCTTACTTGGGACAGAAGGAAACACCATATATTTT
>TRBJ2-3|TRBV6-5|NA|TRBD2
CASRVAGGSTDTQYF
TGTGCCAGCAGAGTAGCGGGGGGAAGCACAGATACGCAGTATTTT
>TRBJ2-5|TRBV15|NA|TRBD2
CATSISGGGETQYF
TGTGCCACCAGCATCTCGGGGGGTGGAGAGACCCAGTACTTC
>TRBJ2-1|TRBV2|NA|NA
CASQGGKEQFF
TGTGCCTCCCAGGGGGGGAAGGAGCAGTTCTTC
>TRBJ1-1|TRBV11-2|NA|NA
CASKLTSVGEAFF
TGTGCCAGCAAACTAACATCAGTTGGGGAAGCTTTCTTT
>TRBJ2-7|TRBV6-5|once|TRBD2
CASRVAGAAYEQYF
TGTGCCAGCAGGGTAGCGGGAGCCGCCTACGAGCAGTACTTC
>TRBJ2-1|TRBV6-1|NA|TRBD2
CATSLAGGYNEQFF
TGTGCCACCTCCCTAGCGGGGGGGTACAATGAGCAGTTCTTC